This passage covers 25 T cell receptor beta chains from one sample sequenced in a study of early T cells in non-severe SARS-CoV-2 infection. One entry per CDR3 protein results from TCRdb running MiXCR on the 5' RACE reads. The data hold 55,000 to 75,000 distinct CDR3 sequences, with 12% observed a single time. Specimen: whole blood. These receptors were obtained from an adult who was a healthcare worker with PCR-confirmed SARS-CoV-2 infection or an uninfected control (not recorded which).

This clonotype was seen a few times. The chain recombines TRBV10-3 with TRBJ2-7; D is ambiguous. Trimming pared 3 bases from V and 0 bases from J, leaving 3 bases between. The CDR3 totals 12 residues. Germline loops: CDR1 ENHRY, CDR2 SYGVKD. This CDR3 reads CAISEFSYEQYF. The CDR3 nucleotides read TGTGCCATCAGTGAATTCTCCTACGAGCAGTACTTC.

This clonotype was detected many times. The rearrangement joins TRBV29-1 to TRBJ2-1; TRBD1 agrees at 9 bases. The CDR3 is 17 residues long. The germline V gene has CDR1 SQVTM and CDR2 ANQGSEA. J gave up 0 bases and V 4 bases, and 10 bases lay outside the gene matches. DNA of the CDR3: TGCAGCGTTGGTGGGACAGGGTTACGGAGCTCCTACAATGAGCAGTTCTTC. This encodes CSVGGTGLRSSYNEQFF.

This clonotype was seen repeatedly, ten times or more. The chain employs TRBV5-5 and TRBJ2-5; 7 bases line up with TRBD1. V lost 5 bases to trimming and J lost 1 base; unmatched junction nucleotides: 5. This CDR3 has 14 residues. Per the germline V gene, CDR1 is SGHKS and CDR2 is YYEKEE (reference sequence). CDR3 in amino acids: CASSPQGPQETQYF. The CDR3 DNA follows: TGTGCCAGCAGTCCACAGGGGCCCCAAGAGACCCAGTACTTC.

This clonotype has at least ten counts. The rearrangement uses TRBV30 and TRBJ2-1, with D uncertain. The CDR3 has 11 residues. Germline assignment: CDR1 GTSNPN and CDR2 SVGIG (reference sequence). The ends were cut back, 3 bases at V and 8 bases at J, with 8 bases in the middle. Here the CDR3 DNA reads TGTGCCTGGAGCCGCGGCGATGAGCAGTTCTTC. The encoded protein is CAWSRGDEQFF.

This clonotype came up many times. The chain carries TRBV20-1 and TRBJ2-3, with D possibly matching TRBD2 (6 bases). Germline CDR1 and CDR2: DFQATT and SNEGSKA (reference sequence). V lost 0 bases and J lost 6, with 13 bases in between. This CDR3 contains 14 residues. The CDR3 protein is CSARDPGTGDTQYF. CDR3 DNA: TGCAGTGCTAGAGATCCAGGGACTGGGGATACGCAGTATTTT.

The sample holds a few counts of this clonotype. The chain has TRBV13 and TRBJ2-7; TRBD2 agrees at 9 bases. With 4 bases clipped from V and 4 bases from J, the junction kept 2 bases outside the gene matches. The CDR3 contains 13 residues. Germline V CDR1 and CDR2: PRHDT, FYEKMQ (reference sequence). CDR3 region: CASSSTSGYEQYF. CDR3 sequence (DNA): TGTGCCAGCAGCTCGACTAGCGGATACGAGCAGTACTTC.

The chain joins TRBV15 to TRBJ1-1; D gene unclear. V was pared by 0 bases and J by 4 bases, with 6 bases between. This CDR3 contains 13 residues. The germline gives CDR1 LNHNV, CDR2 YYDKDF (reference sequence). In DNA form, the CDR3 reads TGTGCCACCAGCAGAGAGGGAGGCACTGAAGCTTTCTTT. Translating gives CATSREGGTEAFF.

The chain combines TRBV15 with TRBJ2-5; D may match TRBD1 or TRBD2 (5 bases each). The CDR3 sequence is 13 residues long. Trimming removed 5 bases from V and 1 base from J, with 8 bases in between. Germline values: CDR1 LNHNV, CDR2 YYDKDF (reference sequence). The CDR3 coding sequence is TGTGCCACCAGCGGGACGGGCCAAGAGACCCAGTACTTC. It yields the protein CATSGTGQETQYF. The variable domain in full, completed from reference TRBV15 and TRBJ2-5, reads DAMVIQNPRYQVTQFGKPVTLSCSQTLNHNVMYWYQQKSSQAPKLLFHYYDKDFNNEADTPDNFQSRRPNTSFCFLDIRSPGLGDTAMYLCATSGTGQETQYFGPGTRLLVL.

This clonotype was counted ten times or more. The rearrangement joins TRBV7-9 to TRBJ2-1; TRBD2 might be the D (7 bases). Trimming stripped 3 bases from V and 0 bases from J, with 15 bases between. This CDR3 has 17 amino acids. Germline values: CDR1 SEHNR, CDR2 FQNEAQ (reference sequence). CDR3 sequence reads: CASSFRGGSSSYNEQFF. The DNA for the CDR3 is TGTGCCAGCAGCTTCAGGGGAGGGTCGAGCTCCTACAATGAGCAGTTCTTC.

This clonotype was counted a few times. The chain couples TRBV7-8 to TRBJ2-5; D possibly matches TRBD1 or TRBD2 (6 bases each). The length of the CDR3 is 13 residues. Germline lookup yields CDR1 SGHVS and CDR2 FQNEAQ. V dropped 7 bases and J dropped 3 bases, with 12 bases sitting between them. As DNA, the CDR3 is TGTGCCAGCACTGGGGGGCCGGAAGAGACCCAGTACTTC. This gives the protein CASTGGPEETQYF.

This rearrangement joins TRBV28 to TRBJ2-1, with TRBD2 matching over 7 bases. Germline assignment: CDR1 MDHEN and CDR2 SYDVKM. Trimming removed 7 bases from V and 4 bases from J; junction bases left unmatched: 7. This CDR3 comprises 14 residues. The CDR3 spells CASITGGGYNEQFF. CDR3 in DNA: TGTGCCAGCATAACGGGAGGAGGGTACAATGAGCAGTTCTTC.

This clonotype was seen many times. The rearrangement joins TRBV20-1 to TRBJ2-3, with D possibly called TRBD1 or TRBD2 (5 bases each). Trimming took 6 bases from V and 2 from J, leaving 21 bases between them. CDR1 DFQATT and CDR2 SNEGSKA come from the germline V gene (reference sequence). The CDR3 extends over 16 amino acids. The CDR3 protein is CSANQRSGTITDTQYF. DNA of the CDR3: TGCAGTGCCAACCAACGTTCTGGGACCATCACAGATACGCAGTATTTT.

The chain employs TRBV28 and TRBJ2-1; 8 bases match TRBD2. V lost 8 bases and J lost 8; bases outside the gene matches: 11. The V gene's germline CDR1 is MDHEN and CDR2 SYDVKM. This CDR3 is 14 amino acids long. CDR3 sequence: CASFTSGAGDEQFF. CDR3 DNA: TGTGCCAGCTTCACTAGCGGCGCCGGGGATGAGCAGTTCTTC. The full variable domain, rest sourced from reference TRBV28 and TRBJ2-1, is DVKVTQSSRYLVKRTGEKVFLECVQDMDHENMFWYRQDPGLGLRLIYFSYDVKMKEKGDIPEGYSVSREKKERFSLILESASTNQTSMYLCASFTSGAGDEQFFGPGTRLTVL.

This chain uses TRBV4-1 with TRBJ2-1; D is ambiguous. Trimming cost V 0 bases and J 8 bases, with 17 bases left between them. This CDR3 has 16 amino acids. From germline, CDR1 is MGHRA and CDR2 YSYEKL. The CDR3 DNA sequence: TGCGCCAGCAGCCAAGATTTCGGAGCTCCTGGGGATGAGCAGTTCTTC. Protein sequence: CASSQDFGAPGDEQFF.

The table lists this clonotype with a few counts. This chain links TRBV10-3 with TRBJ2-3, with a possible D match to TRBD2 (6 bases). CDR3 length equals 15 residues. V lost 3 bases and J lost 2, with 12 bases in between. Germline CDR1 and CDR2: ENHRY and SYGVKD. The CDR3 nucleotides are TGTGCCATCAGTGACGGGGGACTCCCCACAGATACGCAGTATTTT. This sequence encodes CAISDGGLPTDTQYF.

This clonotype was seen many times. The junction departs from the called germline gene at one end, perhaps through a read error. The rearrangement joins TRBV28 to TRBJ2-7, with D possibly TRBD1 on 6 matching bases. The CDR3 length is 12 residues. Germline V gene sequence: CDR1 MDHEN, CDR2 SYDVKM. The CDR3 is CASTGGGDTWDF. DNA of the CDR3: TGTGCCAGCACAGGCGGTGGGGACACCTGGGACTTC.

This clonotype was seen at least ten times. The rearrangement uses TRBV12-3 or TRBV12-4 and TRBJ2-4; 8 bases are shared with TRBD1. The CDR3 covers 16 residues. Trimming at V came to 7 bases and at J to 0 bases, leaving 8 bases not matched to a gene. CDR3 loop: CASTRTGNLAKNIQYF. CDR3 sequence (DNA): TGTGCCAGCACCAGGACAGGGAACCTAGCCAAAAACATTCAGTACTTC.

In its sample, this clonotype was seen many times. The chain uses TRBV7-2 and TRBJ2-1, with a weak D call TRBD2 (5 bases). Trimming took off 3 bases at V and 1 base at J, with 7 bases between the two ends. In germline, CDR1 is SGHTA, CDR2 FQGNSA. The CDR3 has 14 amino acids. This CDR3 reads CASSFGLSYNEQFF. CDR3 coding DNA: TGTGCCAGCAGCTTCGGACTTTCCTACAATGAGCAGTTCTTC. The complete variable domain, with remaining parts taken from reference TRBV7-2 and TRBJ2-1, reads GAGVSQSPSNKVTEKGKDVELRCDPISGHTALYWYRQSLGQGLEFLIYFQGNSAPDKSGLPSDRFSAERTGGSVSTLTIQRTQQEDSAVYLCASSFGLSYNEQFFGPGTRLTVL.

This chain uses TRBV20-1 with TRBJ2-2; no reliable D call. CDR1 is DFQATT, CDR2 SNEGSKA, per germline (reference sequence). V dropped 0 bases and J dropped 8 bases, with 10 bases sitting between them. This CDR3 spans 13 amino acids. CDR3: CSARDQDPGELFF. Written as DNA, the CDR3 is TGCAGTGCTAGAGACCAGGACCCGGGGGAGCTGTTTTTT.

The chain employs TRBV25-1 and TRBJ2-1; tentative D call: TRBD2 (6 bases). The CDR3 spans 15 residues. The germline V gene has CDR1 MGHDK and CDR2 SYGVNS. Trimming stripped 3 bases from V and 6 bases from J, with 15 bases between. This CDR3 is CASSDPPNGGNEQFF. The CDR3 bases are TGTGCCAGCAGTGACCCTCCGAACGGGGGCAATGAGCAGTTCTTC.

The V and J genes are TRBV12-3 or TRBV12-4 and TRBJ2-3; the D is unclear. Trimming pared 5 bases from V and 5 bases from J, leaving 8 bases between. The CDR3 runs to 12 residues. CDR3 protein: CASSPLGDTQYF. The DNA for the CDR3 is TGTGCCAGCAGTCCCCTCGGAGATACGCAGTATTTT.

In its sample, this clonotype was seen many times. The chain links TRBV20-1 to TRBJ1-5; weak D call: TRBD1 (6 bases). The V gene's germline CDR1 is DFQATT and CDR2 SNEGSKA (reference sequence). Trimming left V 1 base short and J 4 bases short, with 8 bases between. The CDR3 sequence is 13 residues long. CDR3 loop: CSARVQGNQPQHF. The CDR3 DNA follows: TGCAGTGCTAGAGTCCAGGGGAATCAGCCCCAGCATTTT.

This chain uses TRBV15 with TRBJ2-3; 9 bases match TRBD2. There are 14 residues in the CDR3. Trimming at V came to 9 bases and at J to 0 bases, leaving 4 bases not matched to a gene. Germline lookup yields CDR1 LNHNV and CDR2 YYDKDF (reference sequence). CDR3 nucleotides: TGTGCCACTATCGGACTAGCGAGCACAGATACGCAGTATTTT. Translated: CATIGLASTDTQYF.

This clonotype occurred many times. The chain joins TRBV29-1 to TRBJ2-5, with 11 positions matching TRBD1. CDR1 and CDR2 from the germline V gene are SQVTM and ANQGSEA. The CDR3 length is 14 residues. Losses at the gene ends were 6 bases for V and 2 bases for J; bases not matched to a gene: 5. The CDR3 region is CSVSGTGGQETQYF. For the CDR3, the DNA is TGCAGCGTCTCCGGGACAGGGGGTCAAGAGACCCAGTACTTC.

This clonotype was detected ten times or more. The rearrangement uses TRBV7-6 and TRBJ1-5; perhaps TRBD1 as D (5 bases). The germline V gene has CDR1 SGHVS and CDR2 FNYEAQ. The CDR3 consists of 13 residues. Deletions cut 5 bases from V and 7 bases from J, with 12 bases between. The CDR3 region is CASSPGFMQPQHF. In DNA form, the CDR3 reads TGTGCCAGCAGCCCAGGGTTTATGCAGCCCCAGCATTTT.